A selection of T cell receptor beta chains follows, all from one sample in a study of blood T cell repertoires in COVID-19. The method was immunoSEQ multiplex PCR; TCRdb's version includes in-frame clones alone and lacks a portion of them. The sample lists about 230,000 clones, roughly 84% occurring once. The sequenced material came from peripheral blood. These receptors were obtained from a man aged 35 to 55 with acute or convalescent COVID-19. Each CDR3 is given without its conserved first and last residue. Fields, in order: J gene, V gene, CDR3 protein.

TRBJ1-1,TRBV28,ASSLLNLWGPEAF
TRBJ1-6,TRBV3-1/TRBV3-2,ASSPLAALSLH
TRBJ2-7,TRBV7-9,ASSSRSRTYEQY
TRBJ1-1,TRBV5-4,ASMRQGNTEAF
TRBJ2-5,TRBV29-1,SVEGGRETQY
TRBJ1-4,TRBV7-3,ASSLSGAVGEKLF
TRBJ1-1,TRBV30,AWSKKRGAGMNTEAF
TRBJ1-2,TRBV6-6,ASSSGNGYT
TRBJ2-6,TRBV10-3,AISELTLLAVNSGANVLT
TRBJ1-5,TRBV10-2,ASSHHETGAFGTQH
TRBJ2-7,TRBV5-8,ASSRIRQGIRHEQY
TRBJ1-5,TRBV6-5,ASRRDSGNQPQH
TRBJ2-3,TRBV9,ASSVEPWAGGSTDTQY
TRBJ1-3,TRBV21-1,ASTLGQAKGNTIY
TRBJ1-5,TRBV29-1,SVGEQVNQPQH
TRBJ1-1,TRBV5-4,ASSSPTGNTEAF
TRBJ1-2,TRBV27,ASSPDWNRRGYT
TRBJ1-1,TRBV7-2,ASSLYRVTEAF
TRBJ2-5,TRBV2,ASSEMTGVKETQY
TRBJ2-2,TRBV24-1,ATSDPRQGVTTGELF
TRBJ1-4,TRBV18,ASSPAGGNEKLF
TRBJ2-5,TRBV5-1,ASSFPRAGPGTSGVHETQY
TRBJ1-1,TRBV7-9,ASSSRQTEAF
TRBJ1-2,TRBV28,ASSLINSGYGYT
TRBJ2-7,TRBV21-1,ASSKALGGGLYEQY
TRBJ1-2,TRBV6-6,ASSLTGNYGYT
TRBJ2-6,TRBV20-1,SASPVTGGSGANVLT
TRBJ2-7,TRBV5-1,ASSLYNAEQY
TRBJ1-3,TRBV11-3,ASSSNKQGRNTIY
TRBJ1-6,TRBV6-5,ASGQGNSPLH
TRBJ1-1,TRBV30,ACGLMNTEAF
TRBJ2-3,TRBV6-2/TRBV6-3,ASSPLGQDLIPDTQY
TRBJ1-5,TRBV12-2,ASRASGRGNQPQH
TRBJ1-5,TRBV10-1,ASSESGYSQPQH
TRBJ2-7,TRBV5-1,ASSDGGTYEQY
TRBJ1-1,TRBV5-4,ASRQGAQDTEAF
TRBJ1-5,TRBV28,ASSSPTGSHQPQH
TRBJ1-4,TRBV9,ASSISSLRTEGLF
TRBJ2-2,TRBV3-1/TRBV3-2,ASSLPYFPGHVGGELF
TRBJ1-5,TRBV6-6,ASSPGGPGRRQPQH
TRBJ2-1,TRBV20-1,SASASGYNEQF
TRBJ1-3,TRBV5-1,ASSLEYSLASPRSGNTIY
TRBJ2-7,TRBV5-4,ASSGGQNRGYEQY
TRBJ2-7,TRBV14,ASSQDLQGTYEQY
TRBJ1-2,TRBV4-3,ASSPNRGLDGYT
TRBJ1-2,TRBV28,ASIPGRAEGYT
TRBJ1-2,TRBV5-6,ASSLRDRAAPYGYT
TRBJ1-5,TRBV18,ASSPLGGGYNQPQH
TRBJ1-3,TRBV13,ASSQWTGGPGNTIY
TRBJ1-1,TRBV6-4,ASSRTGGTEAF
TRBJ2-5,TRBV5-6,ASSLSQVQETQY
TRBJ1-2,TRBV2,AGRQGPGGYT
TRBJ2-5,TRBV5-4,ASSGGQQETQY